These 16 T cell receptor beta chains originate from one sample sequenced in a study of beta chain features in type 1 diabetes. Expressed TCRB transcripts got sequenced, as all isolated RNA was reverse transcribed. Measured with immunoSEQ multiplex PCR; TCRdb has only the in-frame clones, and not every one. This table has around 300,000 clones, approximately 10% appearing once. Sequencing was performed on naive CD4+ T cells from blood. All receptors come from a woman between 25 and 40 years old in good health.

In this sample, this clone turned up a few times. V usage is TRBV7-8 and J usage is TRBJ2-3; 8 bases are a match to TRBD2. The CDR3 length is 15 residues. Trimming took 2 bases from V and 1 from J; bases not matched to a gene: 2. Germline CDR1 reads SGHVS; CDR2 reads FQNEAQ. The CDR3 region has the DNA TGTGCCAGCAGCTTACCAGCGGGAGGCACAGATACGCAGTATTTT. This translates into CASSLPAGGTDTQYF.

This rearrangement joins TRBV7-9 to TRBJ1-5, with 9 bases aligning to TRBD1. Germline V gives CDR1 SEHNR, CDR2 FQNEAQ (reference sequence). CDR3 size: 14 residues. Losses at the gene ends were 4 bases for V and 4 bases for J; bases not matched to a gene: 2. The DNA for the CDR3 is TGTGCCAGCAGCTCTGGACAGGGGAATCAGCCCCAGCATTTT. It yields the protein CASSSGQGNQPQHF.

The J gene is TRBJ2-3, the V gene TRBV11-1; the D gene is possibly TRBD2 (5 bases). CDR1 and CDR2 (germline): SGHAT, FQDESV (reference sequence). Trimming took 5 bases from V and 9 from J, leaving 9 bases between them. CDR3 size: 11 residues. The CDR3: CASSPRGTQYF. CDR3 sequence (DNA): TGTGCCAGCAGCCCCCGGGGAACGCAGTATTTT.

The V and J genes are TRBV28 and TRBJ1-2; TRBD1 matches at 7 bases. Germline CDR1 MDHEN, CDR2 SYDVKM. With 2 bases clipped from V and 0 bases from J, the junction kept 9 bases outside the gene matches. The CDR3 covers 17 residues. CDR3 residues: CASSLLTGWRANYGYTF. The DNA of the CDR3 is TGTGCCAGCAGTTTACTGACAGGGTGGAGAGCTAACTATGGCTACACCTTC.

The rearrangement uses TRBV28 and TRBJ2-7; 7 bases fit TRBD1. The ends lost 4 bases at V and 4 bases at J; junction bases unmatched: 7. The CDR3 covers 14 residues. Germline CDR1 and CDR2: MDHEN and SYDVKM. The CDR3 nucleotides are TGTGCCAGCAGTTGGGCTTCGGGACAGTACGAGCAGTACTTC. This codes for CASSWASGQYEQYF. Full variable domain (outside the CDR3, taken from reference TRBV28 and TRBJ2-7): DVKVTQSSRYLVKRTGEKVFLECVQDMDHENMFWYRQDPGLGLRLIYFSYDVKMKEKGDIPEGYSVSREKKERFSLILESASTNQTSMYLCASSWASGQYEQYFGPGTRLTVT.

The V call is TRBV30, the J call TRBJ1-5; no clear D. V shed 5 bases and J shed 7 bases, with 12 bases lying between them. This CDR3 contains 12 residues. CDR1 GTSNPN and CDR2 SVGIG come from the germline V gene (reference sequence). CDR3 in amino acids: CAWGFLGQPQHF. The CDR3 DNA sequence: TGTGCCTGGGGGTTTTTGGGCCAGCCCCAGCATTTT.

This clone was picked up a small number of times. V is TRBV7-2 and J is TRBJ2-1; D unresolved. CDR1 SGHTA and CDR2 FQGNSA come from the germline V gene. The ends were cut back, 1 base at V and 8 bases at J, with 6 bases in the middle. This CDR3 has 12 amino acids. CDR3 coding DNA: TGTGCCAGCAGCTTAGGACTGGATGAGCAGTTCTTC. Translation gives CASSLGLDEQFF.

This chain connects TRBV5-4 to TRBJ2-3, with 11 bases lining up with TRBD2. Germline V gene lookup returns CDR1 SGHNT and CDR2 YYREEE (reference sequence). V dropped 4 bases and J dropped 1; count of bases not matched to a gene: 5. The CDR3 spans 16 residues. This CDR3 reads CASSARLAGRTDTQYF. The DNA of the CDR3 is TGTGCCAGCAGCGCAAGACTAGCGGGACGCACAGATACGCAGTATTTT.

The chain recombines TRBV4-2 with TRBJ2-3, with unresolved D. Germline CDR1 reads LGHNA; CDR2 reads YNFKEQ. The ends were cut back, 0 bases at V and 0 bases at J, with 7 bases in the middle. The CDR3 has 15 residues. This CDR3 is CASSQDHTSTDTQYF. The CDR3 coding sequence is TGTGCCAGCAGCCAAGATCATACTAGCACAGATACGCAGTATTTT.

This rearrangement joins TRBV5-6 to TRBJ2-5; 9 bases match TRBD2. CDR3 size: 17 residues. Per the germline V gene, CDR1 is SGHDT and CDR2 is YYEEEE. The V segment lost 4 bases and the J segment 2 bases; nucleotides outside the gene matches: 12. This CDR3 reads CASSGGLLAGVQETQYF. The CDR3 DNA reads TGTGCCAGCAGCGGGGGGCTACTAGCGGGCGTGCAAGAGACCCAGTACTTC.

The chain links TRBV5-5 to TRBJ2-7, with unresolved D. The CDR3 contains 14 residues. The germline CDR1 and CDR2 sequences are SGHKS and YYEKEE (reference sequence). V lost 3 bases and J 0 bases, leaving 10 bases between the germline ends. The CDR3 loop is CASSSISNSYEQYF. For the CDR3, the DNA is TGTGCCAGCAGCTCGATTAGCAACTCCTACGAGCAGTACTTC. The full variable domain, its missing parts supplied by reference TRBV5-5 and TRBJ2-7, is DAGVTQSPTHLIKTRGQQVTLRCSPISGHKSVSWYQQVLGQGPQFIFQYYEKEERGRGNFPDRFSARQFPNYSSELNVNALLLGDSALYLCASSSISNSYEQYFGPGTRLTVT.

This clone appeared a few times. CDR3 region: CASNILGTSGNEQFF. CDR3 DNA: TGTGCCAGTAATATCCTCGGGACTAGTGGCAATGAGCAGTTCTTC. The chain uses TRBV19 and TRBJ2-1, with 8 bases lining up with TRBD2. The CDR3 is made up of 15 amino acids. V shed 7 bases and J 6 bases; nucleotides not matched to a gene: 11. Germline-derived CDR1 and CDR2 are LNHDA and SQIVND (reference sequence).

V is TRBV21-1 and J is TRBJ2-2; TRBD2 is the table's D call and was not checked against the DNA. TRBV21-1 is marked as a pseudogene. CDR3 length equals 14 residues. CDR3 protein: CATRRLAGPGELFF. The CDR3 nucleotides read TGTGCCACCCGACGGCTAGCGGGCCCCGGGGAGCTGTTTTTT.

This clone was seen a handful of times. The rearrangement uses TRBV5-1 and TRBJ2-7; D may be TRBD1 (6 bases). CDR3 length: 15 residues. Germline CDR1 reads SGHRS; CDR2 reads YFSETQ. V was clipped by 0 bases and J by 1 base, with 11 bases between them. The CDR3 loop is CASSLALTGSYEQYF. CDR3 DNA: TGCGCCAGCAGCTTGGCTTTGACAGGATCCTACGAGCAGTACTTC.

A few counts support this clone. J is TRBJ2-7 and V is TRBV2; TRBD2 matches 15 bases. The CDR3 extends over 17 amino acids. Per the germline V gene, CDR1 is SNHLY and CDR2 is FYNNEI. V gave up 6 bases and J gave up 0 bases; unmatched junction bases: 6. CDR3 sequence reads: CASRGLAGGSYSYEQYF. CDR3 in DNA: TGTGCCAGCAGGGGACTAGCGGGAGGAAGTTACTCCTACGAGCAGTACTTC.

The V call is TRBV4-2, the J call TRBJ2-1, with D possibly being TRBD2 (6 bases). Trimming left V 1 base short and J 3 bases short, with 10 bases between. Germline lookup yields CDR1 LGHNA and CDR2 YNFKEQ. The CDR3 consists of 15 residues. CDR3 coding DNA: TGTGCCAGCAGCCAAGTGGGCGGGGACTACAATGAGCAGTTCTTC. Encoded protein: CASSQVGGDYNEQFF.